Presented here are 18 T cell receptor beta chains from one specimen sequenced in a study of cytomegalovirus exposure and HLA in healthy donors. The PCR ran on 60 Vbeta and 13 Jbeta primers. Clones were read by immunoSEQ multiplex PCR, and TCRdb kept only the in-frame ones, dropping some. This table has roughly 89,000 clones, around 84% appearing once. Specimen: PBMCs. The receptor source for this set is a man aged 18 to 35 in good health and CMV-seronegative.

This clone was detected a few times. Here the CDR3 reads CASSYRDRSSYEQYF. The DNA for the CDR3 is TGTGCCAGCAGTTACCGGGACAGGAGCTCCTACGAGCAGTACTTC. The chain joins TRBV6-5 to TRBJ2-7; 8 bases match TRBD1. Trimming at V came to 2 bases and at J to 0 bases, leaving 3 bases not matched to a gene. The CDR3 has 15 amino acids. Looked up from germline, CDR1 is MNHEY and CDR2 is SVGAGI.

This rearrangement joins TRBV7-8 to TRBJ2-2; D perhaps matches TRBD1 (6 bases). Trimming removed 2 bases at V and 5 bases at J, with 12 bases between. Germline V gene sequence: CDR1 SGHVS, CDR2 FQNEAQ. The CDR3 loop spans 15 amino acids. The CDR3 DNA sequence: TGTGCCAGCAGCTTACACCCAGGGGAGACCGGGGAGCTGTTTTTT. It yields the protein CASSLHPGETGELFF.

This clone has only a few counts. The CDR3 DNA is TGCGCCAGCAGCTTGGTGCAGTACACCGGGGAGCTGTTTTTT. As protein: CASSLVQYTGELFF. The chain links TRBV5-1 to TRBJ2-2; D not resolved. Germline V gives CDR1 SGHRS, CDR2 YFSETQ. The CDR3 contains 14 residues. The V end was cut by 0 bases, the J end by 3 bases, with 6 bases between.

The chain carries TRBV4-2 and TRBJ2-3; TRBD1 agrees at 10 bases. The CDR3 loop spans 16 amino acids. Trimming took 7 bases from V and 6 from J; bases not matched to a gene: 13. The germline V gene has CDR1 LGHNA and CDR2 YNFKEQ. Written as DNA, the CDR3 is TGTGCCAGCACCTCGCCGGGACAGGGGCGGCAGGATACGCAGTATTTT. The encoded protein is CASTSPGQGRQDTQYF.

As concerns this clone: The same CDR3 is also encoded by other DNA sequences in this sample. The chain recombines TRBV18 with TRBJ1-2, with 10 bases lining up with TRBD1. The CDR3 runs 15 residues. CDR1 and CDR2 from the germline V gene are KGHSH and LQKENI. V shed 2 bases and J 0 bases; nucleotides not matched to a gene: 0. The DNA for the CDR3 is TGTGCCAGCTCACCAGGACAGGGGGCTAACTATGGCTACACCTTC. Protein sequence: CASSPGQGANYGYTF.

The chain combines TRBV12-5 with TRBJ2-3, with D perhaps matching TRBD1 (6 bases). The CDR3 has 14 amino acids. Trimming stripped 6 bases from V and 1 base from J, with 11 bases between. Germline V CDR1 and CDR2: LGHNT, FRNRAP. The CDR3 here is CASGRDIGTDTQYF. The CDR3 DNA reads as TGTGCTAGTGGACGGGACATCGGCACAGATACGCAGTATTTT.

CDR3 bases: TGTGCCAGCAGCTTGAAGGGAGAGAGGGCCCAAGAGACCCAGTACTTC. Translating gives CASSLKGERAQETQYF. The chain employs TRBV5-6 and TRBJ2-5, with a possible D match to TRBD2 (5 bases). The CDR3 length is 16 residues. The germline CDR1 and CDR2 sequences are SGHDT and YYEEEE. Trimming stripped 1 base from V and 1 base from J, with 14 bases between.

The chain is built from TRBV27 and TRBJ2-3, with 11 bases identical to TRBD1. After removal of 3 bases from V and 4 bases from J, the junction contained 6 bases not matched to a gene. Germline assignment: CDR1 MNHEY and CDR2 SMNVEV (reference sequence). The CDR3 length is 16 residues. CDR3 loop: CASSFARTGGADTQYF. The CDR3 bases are TGTGCCAGCAGTTTCGCGCGGACAGGGGGCGCAGATACGCAGTATTTT.

The CDR3 region has the DNA TGTGCCAGCAGTGAATTGGACATTAGATTATCGATTGCCACTAATGAAAAACTGTTTTTT. This gives the protein CASSELDIRLSIATNEKLFF. The chain combines TRBV6-1 with TRBJ1-4; perhaps TRBD1 as D (5 bases). The CDR3 consists of 20 residues. Germline V CDR1 and CDR2: MNHNS, SASEGT. Trimming stripped 2 bases from V and 2 bases from J, with 24 bases between.

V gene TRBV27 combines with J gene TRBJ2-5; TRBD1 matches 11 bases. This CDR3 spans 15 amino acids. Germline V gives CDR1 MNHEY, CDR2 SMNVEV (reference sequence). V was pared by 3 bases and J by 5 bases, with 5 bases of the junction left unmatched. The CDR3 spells CASSFGTGGRETQYF. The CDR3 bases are TGTGCCAGCAGTTTTGGGACAGGGGGGAGGGAGACCCAGTACTTC.

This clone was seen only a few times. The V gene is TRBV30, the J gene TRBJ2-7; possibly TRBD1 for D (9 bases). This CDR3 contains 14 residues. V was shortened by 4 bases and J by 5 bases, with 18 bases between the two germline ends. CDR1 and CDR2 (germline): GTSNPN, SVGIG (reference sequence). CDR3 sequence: CAWNSGTGLDEQYF. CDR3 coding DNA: TGTGCCTGGAATAGCGGGACAGGGCTCGACGAGCAGTACTTC.

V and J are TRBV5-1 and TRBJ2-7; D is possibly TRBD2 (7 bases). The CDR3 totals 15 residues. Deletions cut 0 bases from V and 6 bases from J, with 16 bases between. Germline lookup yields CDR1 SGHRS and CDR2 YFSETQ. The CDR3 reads CASSLEGGRLGEQYF. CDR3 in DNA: TGCGCCAGCAGCTTGGAGGGGGGGCGGCTTGGCGAGCAGTACTTC.

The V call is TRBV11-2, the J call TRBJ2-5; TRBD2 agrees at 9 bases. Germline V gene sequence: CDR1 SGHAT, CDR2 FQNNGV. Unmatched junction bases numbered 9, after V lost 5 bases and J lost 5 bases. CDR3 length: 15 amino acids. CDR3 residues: CASSKTSGARETQYF. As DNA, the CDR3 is TGTGCCAGCAGCAAGACTAGCGGAGCGAGGGAGACCCAGTACTTC.

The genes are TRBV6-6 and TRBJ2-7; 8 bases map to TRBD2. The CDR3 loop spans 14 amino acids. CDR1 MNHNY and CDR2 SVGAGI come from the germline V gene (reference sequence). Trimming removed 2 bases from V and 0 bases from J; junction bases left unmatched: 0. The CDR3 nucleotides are TGTGCCAGCAGTTACGGGACTAGCTCCTACGAGCAGTACTTC. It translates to CASSYGTSSYEQYF.

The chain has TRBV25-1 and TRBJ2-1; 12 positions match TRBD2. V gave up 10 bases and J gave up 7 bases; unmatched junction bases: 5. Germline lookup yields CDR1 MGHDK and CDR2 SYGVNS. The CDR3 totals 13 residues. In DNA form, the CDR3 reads TGTGCCACGGGGACTAGCGGGTGGAATGAGCAGTTCTTC. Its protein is CATGTSGWNEQFF.

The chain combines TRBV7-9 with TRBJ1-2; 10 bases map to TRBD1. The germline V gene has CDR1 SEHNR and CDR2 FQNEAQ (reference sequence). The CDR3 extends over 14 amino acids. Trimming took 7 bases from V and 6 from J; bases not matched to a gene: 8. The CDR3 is CASNGDRGYDGYTF. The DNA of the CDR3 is TGTGCCAGCAATGGGGACAGGGGATATGATGGCTACACCTTC.

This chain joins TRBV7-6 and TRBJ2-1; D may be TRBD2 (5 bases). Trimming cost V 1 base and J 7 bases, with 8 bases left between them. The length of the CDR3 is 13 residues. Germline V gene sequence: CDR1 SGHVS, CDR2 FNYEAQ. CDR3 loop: CASSLGAGNEQFF. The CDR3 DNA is TGTGCCAGCAGCTTAGGGGCGGGTAATGAGCAGTTCTTC.

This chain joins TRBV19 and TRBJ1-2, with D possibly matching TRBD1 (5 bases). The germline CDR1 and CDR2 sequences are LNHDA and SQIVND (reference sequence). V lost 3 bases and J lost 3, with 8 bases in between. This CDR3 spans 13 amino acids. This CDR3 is CASSMGGDYGYTF. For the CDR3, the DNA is TGTGCCAGTAGTATGGGGGGGGACTATGGCTACACCTTC.